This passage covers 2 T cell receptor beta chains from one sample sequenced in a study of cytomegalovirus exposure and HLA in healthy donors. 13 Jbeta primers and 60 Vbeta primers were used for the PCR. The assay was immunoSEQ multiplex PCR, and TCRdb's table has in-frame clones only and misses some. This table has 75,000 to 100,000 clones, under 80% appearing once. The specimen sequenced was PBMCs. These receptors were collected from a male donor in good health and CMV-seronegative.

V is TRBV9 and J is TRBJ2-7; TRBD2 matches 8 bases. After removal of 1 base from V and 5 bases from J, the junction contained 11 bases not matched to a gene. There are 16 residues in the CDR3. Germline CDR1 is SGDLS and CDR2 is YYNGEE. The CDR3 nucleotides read TGTGCCAGCAGCGTACATAGCGGGGTCATCCTCGACGAGCAGTACTTC. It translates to CASSVHSGVILDEQYF.

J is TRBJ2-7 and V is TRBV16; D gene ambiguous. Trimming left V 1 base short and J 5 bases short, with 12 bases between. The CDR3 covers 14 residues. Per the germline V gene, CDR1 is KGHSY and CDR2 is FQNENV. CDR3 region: CASSQFVEANEQYF. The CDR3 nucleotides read TGTGCCAGCAGCCAATTCGTTGAAGCAAACGAGCAGTACTTC.